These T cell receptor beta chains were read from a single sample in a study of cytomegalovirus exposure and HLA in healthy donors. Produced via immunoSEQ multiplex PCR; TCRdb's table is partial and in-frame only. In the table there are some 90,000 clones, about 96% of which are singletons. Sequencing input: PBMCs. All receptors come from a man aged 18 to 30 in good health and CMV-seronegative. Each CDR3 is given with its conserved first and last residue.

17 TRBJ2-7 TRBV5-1 CASSLDGTGTLSYEQYF
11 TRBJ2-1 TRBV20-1 CSTEVANEQFF
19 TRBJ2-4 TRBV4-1 CASSQGVGRVAETKNIQYF
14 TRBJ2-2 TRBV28 CASKPHRDTGELFF
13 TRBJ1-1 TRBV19 CASSTGTGGGAFF
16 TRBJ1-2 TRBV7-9 CASSLVVAGKNYGYTF
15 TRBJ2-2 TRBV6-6 CASTERDSYTGELFF
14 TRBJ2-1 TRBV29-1 CSDDDGRAGNEQFF
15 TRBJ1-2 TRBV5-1 CASSLGLRTNYGYTF
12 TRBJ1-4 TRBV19 CATRTAYEKLFF
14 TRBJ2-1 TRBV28 CASSWGQSYNEQFF
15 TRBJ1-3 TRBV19 CASIGTPLSGNTIYF
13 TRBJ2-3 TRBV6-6 CASSSGQSGTQYF
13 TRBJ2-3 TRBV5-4 CASSPRRTDTQYF
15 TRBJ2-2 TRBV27 CASSLWGVNTGELFF
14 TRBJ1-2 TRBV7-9 CASSPRGPLWLDTF
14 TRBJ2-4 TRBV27 CASSLRSGRHIQYF
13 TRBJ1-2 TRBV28 CANFGGQEYGYTF
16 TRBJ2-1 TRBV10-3 CAISETGTGGLGEQFF
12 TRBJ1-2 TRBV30 CAWSHRYYGYTF
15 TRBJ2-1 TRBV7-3 CASSPVLAGAHEQFF
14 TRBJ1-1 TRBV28 CASSSGTLAPEAFF
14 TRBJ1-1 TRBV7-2 CASSRGGGGLEAFF
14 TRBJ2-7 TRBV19 CASGSGLAAYEQYF
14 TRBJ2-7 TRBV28 CATRPSAFTYEQYF
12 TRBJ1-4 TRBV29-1 CSVAATNEKLFF
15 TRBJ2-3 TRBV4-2 CASSQGLSERDTQYF
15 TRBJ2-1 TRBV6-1 CASSEEGGNYNEQFF
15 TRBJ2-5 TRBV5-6 CASSLPGQGDETQYF
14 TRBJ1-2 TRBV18 CASSPTGGADGYTF
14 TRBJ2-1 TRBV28 CASSRNSPYNEQFF
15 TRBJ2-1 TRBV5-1 CASSLRQGSDNEQFF
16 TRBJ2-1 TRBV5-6 CASRRLAGLSYNEQFF
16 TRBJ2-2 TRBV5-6 CASSAPRLSFVGELFF
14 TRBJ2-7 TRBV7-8 CASSGSGTGYEQYF
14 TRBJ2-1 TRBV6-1 CASMEGLNIDEQFF
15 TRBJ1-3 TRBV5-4 CASSLYYNSGNTIYF
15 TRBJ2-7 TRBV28 CASRGPGTTHYEQYF
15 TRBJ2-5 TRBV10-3 CAISDDFSGLETQYF
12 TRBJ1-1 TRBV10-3 CAIGQMNTEAFF
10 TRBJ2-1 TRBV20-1 CSARGLEQFF
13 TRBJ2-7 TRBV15 CATSRARVGEQYF
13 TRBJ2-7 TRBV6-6 CASTSGGSYEQYF
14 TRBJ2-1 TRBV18 CASSPGLFHNEQFF
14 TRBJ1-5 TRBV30 CAWSAGAGNQPQHF
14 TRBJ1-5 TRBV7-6 CASSPTRGVVPQHF
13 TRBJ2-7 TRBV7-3 CASSLGALDEQYF
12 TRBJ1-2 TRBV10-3 CAIEDGTYGYTF
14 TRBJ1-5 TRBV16 CASSRRGGEQPQHF
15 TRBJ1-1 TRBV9 CASSVEGQGLTEAFF
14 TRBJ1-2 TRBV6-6 CASSGGRVESSYTF
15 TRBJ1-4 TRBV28 CASSTPGGLSEKLFF
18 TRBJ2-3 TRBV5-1 CASSFGGNTGVGTDTQYF
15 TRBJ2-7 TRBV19 CASSQGTGSSYEQYF